What follows describes a single T cell receptor (beta chain). This receptor's antigen is unknown. No quality values exist for individual bases; no much larger clone is one base distant. The cohort was made up of over 35 patients with surgically resected non-small-cell lung cancer, each of whom had both a primary tumor specimen and a brain metastasis specimen. The tumor specimens consisted of archival formalin-fixed, paraffin-embedded tissues. These data are taken from a study of brain metastases from non-small cell lung cancer (dated by TCRdb to the late 2010s). Regarding the study in general: The study profiled the immune microenvironment of paired resected primary tumors and brain metastases taken from patients with non-small-cell lung cancer. Overall study outcomes, separate from this receptor: TCR repertoires were found to be largely shared between paired brain metastases and primary tumors, although sparse T-cell densities were observed in the brain metastases. T-cell infiltration was lower in brain metastases than in primary tumors (P < 0.001). Compared with the matched primary tumors, around 64% of brain metastases appeared to show expanded T-cell clones.

Library construction relied on the immunoSEQ multiplex PCR assay. Sequencing of the T-cell receptor beta chain repertoire was carried out together with a 770-gene immune expression panel. The clones in this table, taken by TCRdb from immuneACCESS, are in-frame only. Not every clone is retained; where verified, under half of the shortfall comes from an unresolved V gene, and the cause of the rest is unknown. The sample yields 2,000 to 2,500 clones; under 95% were counted once. The top ten clones comprise around 3.2% of the sample. The CDR3, cysteine through phenylalanine, is 18 amino acids long. Only the CDR3 portion is preserved as DNA: 54 bases, with reading frame beginning at the first base. CDR1 and CDR2, looked up from the germline V gene (reference sequence), are SEHNR and FQNEAQ. Trimming takes 9 bases off V and 8 bases off J; junction bases not matched to a gene: 22.

The rearrangement combines TRBV7-9 with TRBJ2-1; 10 central nucleotides agree with TRBD2. This receptor was identified in a donor over 35 with non-small cell lung cancer. Input material: primary lung tumor tissue. Taken with the paper, the label for cell subset or site translates to: primary lung tumor paired with brain metastasis. At the DNA level, the sequence is TGTGCCAGTAGCCGAACCAACGGGCGAGCGGGAGGGGTCGATGAGCAGTTCTTC. Translated, it reads CASSRTNGRAGGVDEQFF.